This is a list of T cell receptor beta chains from one sample in a study of cytomegalovirus exposure and HLA in healthy donors. TCRdb's copy holds only in-frame clones and misses some; the assay was immunoSEQ multiplex PCR. This sample has 200,000 or so clones, with approximately 79% found just once. Sequenced: PBMCs. The receptors originated from a man aged 50 or older in good health and CMV-seronegative. Both conserved end residues are part of each CDR3. Each record gives: D gene, J gene, clone size, V gene, CDR3 protein, CDR3 DNA. The D gene is left open where the match is weak. For some rows the clone size is stated as once, few or many, or as a class when expanded; others skip it.

D: TRBD1; J: TRBJ1-2; size: .; V: TRBV10-1; CDR3: CASSETRTGFGYTF; DNA: TGCGCCAGCAGTGAGACCCGGACAGGGTTTGGCTACACCTTC
D: TRBD1; J: TRBJ1-1; size: .; V: TRBV5-1; CDR3: CASSFTGGNTEAFF; DNA: TGCGCCAGCAGCTTCACAGGGGGGAACACTGAAGCTTTCTTT
D: TRBD1; J: TRBJ1-5; size: .; V: TRBV30; CDR3: CAWSVGTGGRQPQHF; DNA: TGTGCCTGGAGTGTTGGGACAGGGGGCAGGCAGCCCCAGCATTTT
D: .; J: TRBJ2-7; size: once; V: TRBV7-6; CDR3: CASSRGRNEQYF; DNA: TGTGCCAGCAGCAGAGGGAGGAACGAGCAGTACTTC
D: TRBD2; J: TRBJ2-2; size: .; V: TRBV14; CDR3: CASSQVGGSGELFF; DNA: TGTGCCAGCAGCCAAGTCGGGGGGTCCGGGGAGCTGTTTTTT
D: .; J: TRBJ1-5; size: .; V: TRBV9; CDR3: CASSVRVWGEKHF; DNA: TGTGCCAGCAGCGTAAGGGTCTGGGGAGAGAAGCATTTT
D: .; J: TRBJ1-2; size: .; V: TRBV29-1; CDR3: CSVDSENWEGGYTF; DNA: TGCAGCGTTGACTCCGAGAATTGGGAGGGCGGCTACACCTTC
D: .; J: TRBJ2-7; size: once; V: TRBV6-5; CDR3: CASRQGYEQYF; DNA: TGTGCCAGCAGACAGGGCTACGAGCAGTACTTC
D: TRBD2; J: TRBJ2-2; size: .; V: TRBV7-6; CDR3: CASSSSGANTGELFF; DNA: TGTGCCAGCAGCAGTAGCGGGGCTAACACCGGGGAGCTGTTTTTT
D: TRBD1; J: TRBJ1-5; size: .; V: TRBV7-9; CDR3: CASSVGTVESQPQHF; DNA: TGTGCCAGCAGCGTTGGGACAGTTGAGTCTCAGCCCCAGCATTTT
D: .; J: TRBJ1-2; size: .; V: TRBV6-5; CDR3: CASSPDRSMVYGYTF; DNA: TGTGCCAGCAGTCCTGACAGGAGCATGGTCTATGGCTACACCTTC
D: TRBD1; J: TRBJ1-2; size: .; V: TRBV7-9; CDR3: CASSHGQVSYGYTF; DNA: TGTGCCAGCAGCCATGGACAGGTGTCTTATGGCTACACCTTC
D: .; J: TRBJ1-1; size: .; V: TRBV5-5; CDR3: CASSLVRTEAFF; DNA: TGTGCCAGCAGCTTGGTGAGGACTGAAGCTTTCTTT
D: TRBD1; J: TRBJ1-2; size: .; V: TRBV28; CDR3: CASSRDSSYGYTF; DNA: TGTGCCAGCAGTAGGGACAGCAGCTATGGCTACACCTTC
D: .; J: TRBJ1-4; size: .; V: TRBV28; CDR3: CASSPGVTNEKLFF; DNA: TGTGCCAGCTCCCCAGGGGTAACTAATGAAAAACTGTTTTTT
D: TRBD2; J: TRBJ2-1; size: .; V: TRBV7-9; CDR3: CASSFVGPLGGRGYNEQFF; DNA: TGTGCCAGCAGCTTTGTGGGACCCTTAGGCGGGAGGGGGTACAATGAGCAGTTCTTC
D: .; J: TRBJ2-7; size: .; V: TRBV5-8; CDR3: CASSLVRGGEQYF; DNA: TGTGCCAGCAGCTTGGTACGAGGGGGCGAGCAGTACTTC
D: TRBD1; J: TRBJ1-2; size: few; V: TRBV15; CDR3: CATSRDPGGDGYTF; DNA: TGTGCCACCAGCAGAGACCCAGGGGGCGATGGCTACACCTTC
D: TRBD2; J: TRBJ2-7; size: few; V: TRBV4-2; CDR3: CASSQDRWEGEQYF; DNA: TGTGCCAGCAGCCAAGATAGGTGGGAGGGAGAGCAGTACTTC
D: TRBD2; J: TRBJ2-1; size: .; V: TRBV11-3; CDR3: CASSFSIGRNYNEQFF; DNA: TGTGCCAGCAGCTTTTCTATCGGGAGGAACTACAATGAGCAGTTCTTC
D: .; J: TRBJ2-5; size: .; V: TRBV5-4; CDR3: CASSLDGLSQETQYF; DNA: TGTGCCAGCAGCTTGGACGGACTGTCACAAGAGACCCAGTACTTC
D: TRBD2; J: TRBJ2-1; size: .; V: TRBV4-1; CDR3: CASSQDHAGGPYNEQFF; DNA: TGCGCCAGCAGCCAAGACCACGCGGGAGGGCCCTACAATGAGCAGTTCTTC
D: .; J: TRBJ2-7; size: .; V: TRBV6-5; CDR3: CASSPKGDPSYEQYF; DNA: TGTGCCAGCAGTCCAAAGGGGGACCCCTCCTACGAGCAGTACTTC
D: TRBD2; J: TRBJ2-7; size: .; V: TRBV6-5; CDR3: CASRRGGGGNEQYF; DNA: TGTGCCAGCAGGCGCGGGGGGGGAGGTAACGAGCAGTACTTC
D: .; J: TRBJ1-2; size: .; V: TRBV19; CDR3: CASSSTGISVNGYTF; DNA: TGTGCCAGTAGTTCCACAGGGATTTCGGTAAATGGCTACACCTTC
D: TRBD2; J: TRBJ2-4; size: .; V: TRBV7-9; CDR3: CASSLALAGGIAKNIQYF; DNA: TGTGCCAGCAGCTTAGCACTAGCGGGAGGGATAGCCAAAAACATTCAGTACTTC
D: .; J: TRBJ2-4; size: .; V: TRBV6-5; CDR3: CASSLRGSNIQYF; DNA: TGTGCCAGCAGTTTAAGGGGATCAAACATTCAGTACTTC
D: TRBD1; J: TRBJ1-2; size: .; V: TRBV28; CDR3: CASISGQANYGYTF; DNA: TGTGCCAGCATTTCGGGACAGGCTAACTATGGCTACACCTTC
D: .; J: TRBJ2-7; size: once; V: TRBV6-5; CDR3: CAGLRGPFSEQYF; DNA: TGTGCCGGCCTTAGGGGCCCATTTAGCGAGCAGTACTTC
D: TRBD2; J: TRBJ2-3; size: once; V: TRBV9; CDR3: CASSVRREGPTDTQYF; DNA: TGTGCCAGCAGCGTAAGGCGGGAGGGCCCTACAGATACGCAGTATTTT
D: TRBD2; J: TRBJ2-7; size: .; V: TRBV28; CDR3: CASSPTPGRGASYEQYF; DNA: TGTGCCAGCAGTCCAACCCCGGGGAGGGGTGCTTCCTACGAGCAGTACTTC
D: TRBD2; J: TRBJ2-3; size: .; V: TRBV4-1; CDR3: CASSQEGGRASDTQYF; DNA: TGCGCCAGCAGCCAAGAGGGCGGGAGGGCGTCAGATACGCAGTATTTT
D: TRBD1; J: TRBJ1-2; size: .; V: TRBV10-2; CDR3: CASSESDRGSNYGYTF; DNA: TGCGCCAGCAGTGAGTCGGACAGGGGATCTAACTATGGCTACACCTTC
D: TRBD2; J: TRBJ2-1; size: .; V: TRBV14; CDR3: CASSQGLRTSGRVSSYNEQFF; DNA: TGTGCCAGCAGCCAAGGTCTCAGGACTAGCGGGAGGGTTAGCTCCTACAATGAGCAGTTCTTC
D: .; J: TRBJ2-5; size: .; V: TRBV27; CDR3: CASSLGQIGHQETQYF; DNA: TGTGCCAGCAGCCTCGGACAGATCGGGCACCAAGAGACCCAGTACTTC
D: .; J: TRBJ2-1; size: .; V: TRBV5-1; CDR3: CASSLGLYNEQFF; DNA: TGCGCCAGCAGCTTGGGACTTTACAATGAGCAGTTCTTC
D: TRBD2; J: TRBJ2-3; size: .; V: TRBV7-9; CDR3: CASSLDGGRAFPDTQYF; DNA: TGTGCCAGCAGCTTAGACGGCGGGAGGGCCTTTCCAGATACGCAGTATTTT
D: .; J: TRBJ2-7; size: .; V: TRBV5-5; CDR3: CASSDSYEQYF; DNA: TGTGCCAGCAGCGACAGCTACGAGCAGTACTTC
D: .; J: TRBJ2-1; size: once; V: TRBV7-2; CDR3: CASSLNGQKTYNEQFF; DNA: TGTGCCAGCAGCTTAAACGGACAGAAGACCTACAATGAGCAGTTCTTC
D: TRBD1; J: TRBJ1-5; size: .; V: TRBV7-2; CDR3: CASSPGTGTGGVGQPQHF; DNA: TGTGCCAGCAGTCCGGGGACAGGGACGGGCGGCGTTGGTCAGCCCCAGCATTTT
D: .; J: TRBJ1-4; size: .; V: TRBV5-1; CDR3: CASRGEGEKLFF; DNA: TGCGCCAGCAGGGGCGAGGGTGAAAAACTGTTTTTT